This TCR beta chain stems from a study of blood T cell repertoires in COVID-19. This clone was seen once. As processed by the authors: How many nucleated cells were present was estimated from reference gene primer amplification. The table came from immunoSEQ multiplex PCR; TCRdb's copy has only in-frame clones and leaves some out. V and J calls plus clone size are reproduced from that table; the DNA served to infer D and trimming. The sample lists around 260,000 clones, just over 85% occurring once. V was cut by 3 bases and J by 1 base, with 12 bases left in between. The CDR3 has 16 amino acids. From germline, CDR1 is MDHEN and CDR2 SYDVKM.

The sequence was obtained from a woman aged 25 to 39 with active or convalescent COVID-19. The chain couples TRBV28 to TRBJ1-4; TRBD1 might be the D (5 bases). Material: peripheral blood. The CDR3 coding sequence is TGTGCCAGCAGTTTCTCTGGGGCCGGAACTAATGAAAAACTGTTTTTT. Translated, it gives CASSFSGAGTNEKLFF.